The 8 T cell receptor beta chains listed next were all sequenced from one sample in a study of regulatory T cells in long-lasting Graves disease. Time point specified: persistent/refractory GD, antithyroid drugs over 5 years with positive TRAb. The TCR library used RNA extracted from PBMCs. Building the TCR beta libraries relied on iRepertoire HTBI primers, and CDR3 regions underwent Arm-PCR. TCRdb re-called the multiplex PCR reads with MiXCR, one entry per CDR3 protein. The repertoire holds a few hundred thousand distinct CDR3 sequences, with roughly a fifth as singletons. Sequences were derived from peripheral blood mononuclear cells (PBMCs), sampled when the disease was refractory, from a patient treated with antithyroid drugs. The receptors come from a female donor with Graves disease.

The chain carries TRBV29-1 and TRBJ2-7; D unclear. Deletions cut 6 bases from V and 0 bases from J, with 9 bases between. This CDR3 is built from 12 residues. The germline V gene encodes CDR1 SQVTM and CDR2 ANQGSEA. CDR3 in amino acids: CSVSVSSYEQYF. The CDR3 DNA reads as TGCAGCGTGTCAGTTAGCTCCTACGAGCAGTACTTC.

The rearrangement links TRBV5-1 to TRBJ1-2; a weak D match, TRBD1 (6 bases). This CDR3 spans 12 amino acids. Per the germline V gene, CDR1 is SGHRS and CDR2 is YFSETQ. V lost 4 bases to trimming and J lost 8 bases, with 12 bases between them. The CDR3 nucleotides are TGCGCCAGCAGCGATCCAGGGGTCGGCTACACCTTC. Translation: CASSDPGVGYTF.

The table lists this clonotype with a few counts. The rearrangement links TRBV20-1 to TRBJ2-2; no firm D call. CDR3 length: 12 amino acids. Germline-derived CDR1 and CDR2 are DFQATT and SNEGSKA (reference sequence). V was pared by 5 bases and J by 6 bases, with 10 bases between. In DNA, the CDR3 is TGCAGTGCTTCGGAGTTTTCCGGGGAGCTGTTTTTT. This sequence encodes CSASEFSGELFF.

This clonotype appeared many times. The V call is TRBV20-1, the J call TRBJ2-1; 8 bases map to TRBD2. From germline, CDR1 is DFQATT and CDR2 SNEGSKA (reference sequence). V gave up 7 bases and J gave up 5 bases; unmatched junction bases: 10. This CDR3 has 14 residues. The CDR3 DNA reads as TGCAGTGTTGGCGCCGTGACTAGCGACAATGAGCAGTTCTTC. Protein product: CSVGAVTSDNEQFF.

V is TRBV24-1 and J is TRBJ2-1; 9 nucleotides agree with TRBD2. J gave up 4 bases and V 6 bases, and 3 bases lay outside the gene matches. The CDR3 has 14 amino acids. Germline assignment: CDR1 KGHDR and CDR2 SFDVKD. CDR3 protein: CATSLSGSYNEQFF. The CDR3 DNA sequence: TGTGCCACCAGTCTTAGCGGGAGTTACAATGAGCAGTTCTTC.

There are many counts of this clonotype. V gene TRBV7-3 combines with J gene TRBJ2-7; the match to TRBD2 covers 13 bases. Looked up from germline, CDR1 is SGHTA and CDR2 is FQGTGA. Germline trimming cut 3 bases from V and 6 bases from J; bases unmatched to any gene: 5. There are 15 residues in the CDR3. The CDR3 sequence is CASSFTGLAGSEQYF. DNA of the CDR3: TGTGCCAGCAGCTTCACGGGACTAGCGGGGTCCGAGCAGTACTTC. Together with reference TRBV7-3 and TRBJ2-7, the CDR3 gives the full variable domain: GAGVSQTPSNKVTEKGKYVELRCDPISGHTALYWYRQSLGQGPEFLIYFQGTGAADDSGLPNDRFFAVRPEGSVSTLKIQRTERGDSAVYLCASSFTGLAGSEQYFGPGTRLTVT.

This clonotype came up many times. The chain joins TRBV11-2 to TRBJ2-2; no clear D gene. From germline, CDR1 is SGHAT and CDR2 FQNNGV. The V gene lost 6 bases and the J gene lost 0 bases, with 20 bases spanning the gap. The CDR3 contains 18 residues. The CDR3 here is CASRHPKGRLPNTGELFF. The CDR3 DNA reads TGTGCCAGCAGACACCCCAAAGGGCGGCTCCCGAACACCGGGGAGCTGTTTTTT.

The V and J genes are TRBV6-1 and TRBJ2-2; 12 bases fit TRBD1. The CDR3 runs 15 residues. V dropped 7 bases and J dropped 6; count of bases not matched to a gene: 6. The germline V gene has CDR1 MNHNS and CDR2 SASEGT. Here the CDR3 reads CASILGTGGAGELFF. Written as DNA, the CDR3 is TGTGCCAGCATTCTCGGGACAGGGGGCGCCGGGGAGCTGTTTTTT.